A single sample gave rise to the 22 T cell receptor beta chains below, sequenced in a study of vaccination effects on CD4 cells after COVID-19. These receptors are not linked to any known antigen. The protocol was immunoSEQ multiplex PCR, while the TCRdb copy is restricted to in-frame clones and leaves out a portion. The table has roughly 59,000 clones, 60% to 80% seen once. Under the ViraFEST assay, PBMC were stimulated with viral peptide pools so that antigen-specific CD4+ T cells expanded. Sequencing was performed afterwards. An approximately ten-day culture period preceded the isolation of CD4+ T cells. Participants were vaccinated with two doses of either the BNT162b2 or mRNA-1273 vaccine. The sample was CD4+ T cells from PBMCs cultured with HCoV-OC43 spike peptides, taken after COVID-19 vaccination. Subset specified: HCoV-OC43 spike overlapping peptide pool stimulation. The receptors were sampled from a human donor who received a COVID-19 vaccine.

This chain's CDR3 is CASSLLGQGQEKLFF. The CDR3 region has the DNA TGTGCCAGCAGCTTATTGGGACAGGGACAGGAAAAACTGTTTTTT. This chain joins TRBV7-2 and TRBJ1-4, with 9 bases that match TRBD1. V trimming: 2 bases; J trimming: 8 bases; junction bases outside the gene matches: 6. Germline V gives CDR1 SGHTA, CDR2 FQGNSA. The CDR3 extends over 15 amino acids.

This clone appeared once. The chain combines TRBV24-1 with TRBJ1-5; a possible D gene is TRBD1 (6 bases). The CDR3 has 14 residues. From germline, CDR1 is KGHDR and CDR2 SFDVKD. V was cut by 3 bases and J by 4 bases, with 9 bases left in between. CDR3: CATSDPQGNQPQHF. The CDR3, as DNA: TGTGCCACCAGTGATCCACAGGGTAATCAGCCCCAGCATTTT.

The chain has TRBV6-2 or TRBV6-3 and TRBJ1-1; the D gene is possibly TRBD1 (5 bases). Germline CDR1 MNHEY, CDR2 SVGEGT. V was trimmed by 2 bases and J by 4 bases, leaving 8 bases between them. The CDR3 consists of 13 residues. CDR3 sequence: CASSYLRGTEAFF. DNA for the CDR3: TGTGCCAGCAGTTACCTAAGGGGCACTGAAGCTTTCTTT.

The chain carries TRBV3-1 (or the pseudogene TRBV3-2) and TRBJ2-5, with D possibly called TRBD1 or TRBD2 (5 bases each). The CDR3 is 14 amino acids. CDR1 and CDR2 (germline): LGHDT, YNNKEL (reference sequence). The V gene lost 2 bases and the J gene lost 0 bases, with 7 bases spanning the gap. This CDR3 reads CASSQWGYQETQYF. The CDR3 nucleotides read TGTGCCAGCAGCCAATGGGGGTACCAAGAGACCCAGTACTTC.

The CDR3 loop is CASSRKWTGNSPLHF. CDR3 DNA sequence: TGTGCCAGCAGCCGCAAGTGGACAGGGAATTCACCCCTCCACTTT. This sequence joins TRBV28 and TRBJ1-6; 8 bases agree with TRBD1. V lost 6 bases to trimming and J lost 7 bases; unmatched junction nucleotides: 8. This CDR3 region has 15 residues. The germline CDR1 and CDR2 sequences are MDHEN and SYDVKM. Using reference TRBV28 and TRBJ1-6 for the parts outside the CDR3, the full variable domain is DVKVTQSSRYLVKRTGEKVFLECVQDMDHENMFWYRQDPGLGLRLIYFSYDVKMKEKGDIPEGYSVSREKKERFSLILESASTNQTSMYLCASSRKWTGNSPLHFGNGTRLTVT.

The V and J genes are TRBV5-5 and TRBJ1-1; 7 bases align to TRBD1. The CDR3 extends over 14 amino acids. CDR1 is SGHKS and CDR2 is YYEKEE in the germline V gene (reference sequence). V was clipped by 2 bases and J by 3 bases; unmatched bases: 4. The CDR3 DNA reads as TGTGCCAGCAGCTTAAGGGGGCTAGACACTGAAGCTTTCTTT. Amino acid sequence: CASSLRGLDTEAFF.

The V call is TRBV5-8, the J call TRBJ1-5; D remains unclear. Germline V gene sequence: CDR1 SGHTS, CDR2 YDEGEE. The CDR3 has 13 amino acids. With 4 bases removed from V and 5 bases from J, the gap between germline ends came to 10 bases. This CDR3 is CASSVDGDQPQHF. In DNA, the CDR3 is TGTGCCAGCAGCGTGGACGGAGATCAGCCCCAGCATTTT.

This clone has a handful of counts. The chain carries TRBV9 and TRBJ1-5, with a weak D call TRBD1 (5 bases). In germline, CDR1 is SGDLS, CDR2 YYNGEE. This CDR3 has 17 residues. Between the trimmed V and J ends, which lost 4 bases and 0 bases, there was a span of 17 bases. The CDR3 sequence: CASSPTDSLYSNQPQHF. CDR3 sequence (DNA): TGTGCCAGCAGCCCCACAGACAGCCTCTATAGCAATCAGCCCCAGCATTTT.

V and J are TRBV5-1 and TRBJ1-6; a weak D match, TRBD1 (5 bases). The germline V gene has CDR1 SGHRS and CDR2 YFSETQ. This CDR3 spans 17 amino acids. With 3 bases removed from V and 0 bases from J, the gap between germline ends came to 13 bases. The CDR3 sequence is CASSYGTLSSYNSPLHF. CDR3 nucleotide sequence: TGCGCCAGCAGCTACGGGACTCTGAGCTCCTATAATTCACCCCTCCACTTT.

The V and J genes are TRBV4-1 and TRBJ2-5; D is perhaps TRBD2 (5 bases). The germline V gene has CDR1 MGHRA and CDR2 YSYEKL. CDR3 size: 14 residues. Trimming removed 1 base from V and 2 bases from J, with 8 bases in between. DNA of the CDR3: TGCGCCAGCAGCCAAGGACTAACTCAAGAGACCCAGTACTTC. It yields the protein CASSQGLTQETQYF.

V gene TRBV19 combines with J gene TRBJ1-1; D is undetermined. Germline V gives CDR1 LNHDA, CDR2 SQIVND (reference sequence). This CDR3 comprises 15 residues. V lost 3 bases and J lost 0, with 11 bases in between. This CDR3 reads CASSMGGTMNTEAFF. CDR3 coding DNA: TGTGCCAGTAGTATGGGAGGAACCATGAACACTGAAGCTTTCTTT. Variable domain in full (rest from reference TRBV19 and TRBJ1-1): DGGITQSPKYLFRKEGQNVTLSCEQNLNHDAMYWYRQDPGQGLRLIYYSQIVNDFQKGDIAEGYSVSREKKESFPLTVTSAQKNPTAFYLCASSMGGTMNTEAFFGQGTRLTVV.

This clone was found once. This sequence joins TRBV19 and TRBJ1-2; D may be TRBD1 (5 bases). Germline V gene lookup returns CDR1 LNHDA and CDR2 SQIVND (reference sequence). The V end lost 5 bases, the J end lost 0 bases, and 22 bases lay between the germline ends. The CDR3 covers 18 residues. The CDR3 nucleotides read TGTGCCAGTAGTCCCCGGAGGGGCAGGTGGAACTCTAACTATGGCTACACCTTC. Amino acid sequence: CASSPRRGRWNSNYGYTF.

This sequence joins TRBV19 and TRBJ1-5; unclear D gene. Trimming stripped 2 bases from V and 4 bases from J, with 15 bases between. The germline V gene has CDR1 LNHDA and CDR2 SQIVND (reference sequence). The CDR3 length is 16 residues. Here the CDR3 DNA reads TGTGCCAGTAGTATAAAAGGAGGACTCAGAAATCAGCCCCAGCATTTT. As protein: CASSIKGGLRNQPQHF. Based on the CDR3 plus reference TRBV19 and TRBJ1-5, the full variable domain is DGGITQSPKYLFRKEGQNVTLSCEQNLNHDAMYWYRQDPGQGLRLIYYSQIVNDFQKGDIAEGYSVSREKKESFPLTVTSAQKNPTAFYLCASSIKGGLRNQPQHFGDGTRLSIL.

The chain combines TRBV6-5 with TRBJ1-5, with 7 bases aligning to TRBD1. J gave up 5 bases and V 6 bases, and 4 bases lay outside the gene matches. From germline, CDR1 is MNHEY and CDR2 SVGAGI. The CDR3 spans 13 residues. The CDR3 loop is CASRGTAYQPQHF. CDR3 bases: TGTGCCAGCAGGGGGACAGCTTATCAGCCCCAGCATTTT.

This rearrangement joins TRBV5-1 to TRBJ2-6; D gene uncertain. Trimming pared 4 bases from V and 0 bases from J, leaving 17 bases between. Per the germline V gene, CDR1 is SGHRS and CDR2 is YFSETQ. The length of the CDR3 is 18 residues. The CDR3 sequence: CASSGPGIPNSGANVLTF. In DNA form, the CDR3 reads TGCGCCAGCAGCGGACCAGGAATCCCAAACTCTGGGGCCAACGTCCTGACTTTC.

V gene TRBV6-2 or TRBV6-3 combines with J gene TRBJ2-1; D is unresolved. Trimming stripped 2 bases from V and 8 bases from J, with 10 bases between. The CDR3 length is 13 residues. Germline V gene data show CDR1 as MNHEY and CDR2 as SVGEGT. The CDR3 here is CASSYPPMYEQFF. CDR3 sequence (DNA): TGTGCCAGCAGTTACCCCCCTATGTATGAGCAGTTCTTC.

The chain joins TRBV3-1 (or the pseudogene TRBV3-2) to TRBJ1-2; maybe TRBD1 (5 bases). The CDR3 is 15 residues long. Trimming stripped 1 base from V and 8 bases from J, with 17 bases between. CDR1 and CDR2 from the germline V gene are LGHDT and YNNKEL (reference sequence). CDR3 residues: CASSQGGLTMRGYTF. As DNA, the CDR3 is TGTGCCAGCAGCCAAGGGGGACTCACTATGAGGGGCTACACCTTC.

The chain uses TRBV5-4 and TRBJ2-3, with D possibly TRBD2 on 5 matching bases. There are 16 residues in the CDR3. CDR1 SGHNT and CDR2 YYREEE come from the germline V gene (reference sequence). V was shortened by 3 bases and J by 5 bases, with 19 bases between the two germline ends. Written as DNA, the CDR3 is TGTGCCAGCAGCTATAACGGACTCGTTAGTGGAGATACGCAGTATTTT. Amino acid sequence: CASSYNGLVSGDTQYF.

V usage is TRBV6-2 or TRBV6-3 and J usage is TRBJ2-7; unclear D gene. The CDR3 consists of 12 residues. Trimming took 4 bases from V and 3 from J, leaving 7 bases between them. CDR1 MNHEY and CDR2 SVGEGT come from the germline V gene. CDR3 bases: TGTGCCAGCAGTTCACGAGTCTACGAGCAGTACGTC. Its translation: CASSSRVYEQYV.

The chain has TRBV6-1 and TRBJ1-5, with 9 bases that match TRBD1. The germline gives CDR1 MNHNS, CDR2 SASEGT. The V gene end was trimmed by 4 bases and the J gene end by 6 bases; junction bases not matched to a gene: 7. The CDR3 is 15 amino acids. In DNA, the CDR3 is TGTGCCAGCAGTGGAAGCAACAGGGGGCCTCAGCCCCAGCATTTT. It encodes CASSGSNRGPQPQHF.

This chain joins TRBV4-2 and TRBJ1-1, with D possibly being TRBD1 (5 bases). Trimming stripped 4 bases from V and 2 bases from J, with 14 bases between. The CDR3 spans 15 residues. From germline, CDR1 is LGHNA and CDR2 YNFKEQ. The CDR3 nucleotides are TGTGCCAGCAGCCGTTCGGGGGTCCTTAACACTGAAGCTTTCTTT. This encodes CASSRSGVLNTEAFF.

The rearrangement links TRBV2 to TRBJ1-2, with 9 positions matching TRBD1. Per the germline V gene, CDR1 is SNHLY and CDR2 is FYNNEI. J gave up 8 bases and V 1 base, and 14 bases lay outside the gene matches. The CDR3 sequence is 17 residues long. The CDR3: CASSEVLLYGTGQGYTF. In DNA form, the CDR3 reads TGTGCCAGCAGTGAAGTGTTGTTGTATGGGACAGGGCAAGGCTACACCTTC.